These 6 T cell receptor beta chains share one sample of origin, sequenced in a study of beta chain features in type 1 diabetes. The study reverse transcribed the entire isolated RNA, so it sequenced expressed TCRB transcripts. Assay used: immunoSEQ multiplex PCR; TCRdb lists only in-frame clones, some missing. The sample includes more than 110,000 clones, 6.9% of them seen just once. The sample consisted of central memory CD4+ T cells from blood. Receptor source: a woman in her 30s in good health.

This clone turned up a few times. The chain combines TRBV30 with TRBJ1-1; TRBD1 might be the D (5 bases). The germline V and J ends were trimmed by 1 base and 1 base, with 7 bases remaining between them. The CDR3 is 13 residues long. Germline V gives CDR1 GTSNPN, CDR2 SVGIG (reference sequence). For the CDR3, the DNA is TGTGCCTGGAGTGGACAGAAGAACACTGAAGCTTTCTTT. Protein product: CAWSGQKNTEAFF. The complete variable domain, with remaining parts taken from reference TRBV30 and TRBJ1-1, reads SQTIHQWPATLVQPVGSPLSLECTVEGTSNPNLYWYRQAAGRGLQLLFYSVGIGQISSEVPQNLSASRPQDRQFILSSKKLLLSDSGFYLCAWSGQKNTEAFFGQGTRLTVV.

A remark on this clone: One end of the junction is discordant with germline, which a read error may explain. The chain uses TRBV7-7 and TRBJ2-5; a weak D match, TRBD2 (5 bases). The CDR3 extends over 14 amino acids. The germline V gene encodes CDR1 SSHAT and CDR2 FNYEAQ (reference sequence). Here the CDR3 DNA reads TGTGCTAGCAGCCGAGACGGGAAGGGAGAGACCCAGTACTTC. Protein product: CASSRDGKGETQYF.

This clone was found a few times. This chain connects TRBV30 to TRBJ2-3; 9 nucleotides match TRBD1. The CDR3 is 14 amino acids. The junction had 5 bases not matched to a gene; V was cut back by 2 bases and J by 5 bases. Germline V gene sequence: CDR1 GTSNPN, CDR2 SVGIG (reference sequence). CDR3 protein: CAWSSGQGLDTQYF. The CDR3 region has the DNA TGTGCCTGGAGTTCGGGACAGGGTCTAGATACGCAGTATTTT.

There are a few counts of this clone. The gene calls are TRBV7-2 and TRBJ2-7; 8 nucleotides match TRBD1. CDR1 and CDR2 from the germline V gene are SGHTA and FQGNSA. V gave up 3 bases and J gave up 0 bases; unmatched junction bases: 7. The CDR3 has 16 residues. As DNA, the CDR3 is TGTGCCAGCAGCTTGAACAGGGGGACCAGCTCCTACGAGCAGTACTTC. Translating gives CASSLNRGTSSYEQYF.

Worth noting for this clone: In the same sample, other DNA sequences code for this CDR3. The genes are TRBV7-2 and TRBJ2-1, with 8 bases lining up with TRBD2. With V trimmed by 4 bases and J by 3 bases, 11 bases remained unmatched. The CDR3 is made up of 17 amino acids. Germline-derived CDR1 and CDR2 are SGHTA and FQGNSA. The CDR3 region has the DNA TGTGCCAGCAGCTCCCCCACCGGGACTAGGGACTACAATGAGCAGTTCTTC. Translation gives CASSSPTGTRDYNEQFF.

This clone was detected ten times or more. The J gene is TRBJ2-7, the V gene TRBV29-1; 7 bases align to TRBD1. Germline CDR1 reads SQVTM; CDR2 reads ANQGSEA. V dropped 4 bases and J dropped 5; count of bases not matched to a gene: 5. CDR3 length: 12 amino acids. CDR3 DNA sequence: TGCAGCGTTGTTTCAGGGGGTCACGAGCAGTACTTC. Its translation: CSVVSGGHEQYF.